This T cell receptor (beta chain) was identified during a study of early T cells in non-severe SARS-CoV-2 infection. The wider study: Unpaired chains resulted from sequencing bulk RNA of unsorted whole blood. Study results and limitations: VDJdb matching, biased toward anti-spike CD8 responses, missed private and CD4 specificities.

The CDR3 is 16 residues long. Trimming left V 4 bases short and J 4 bases short, with 18 bases between. The V gene's germline CDR1 is SGDLS and CDR2 YYNGEE. Individual cDNA molecules were tagged with unique molecular identifiers, the study reported. In TCRdb, the 5' RACE reads were re-called with MiXCR into one record per CDR3 protein. Of approximately 98,000 distinct CDR3 sequences in the sample, 12% were seen once. With respect to this clonotype: The antigen is not known.

The sample comprised whole blood. The V gene is TRBV9, the J gene TRBJ1-3; possible D gene TRBD1, 6 bases. The sequence came from an adult who was a healthcare worker with PCR-confirmed SARS-CoV-2 infection or an uninfected control (not recorded which). The CDR3 bases are TGTGCCAGCAGCCCGTCGATCGGGGGGCCCGGAAACACCATATATTTT. Protein: CASSPSIGGPGNTIYF.